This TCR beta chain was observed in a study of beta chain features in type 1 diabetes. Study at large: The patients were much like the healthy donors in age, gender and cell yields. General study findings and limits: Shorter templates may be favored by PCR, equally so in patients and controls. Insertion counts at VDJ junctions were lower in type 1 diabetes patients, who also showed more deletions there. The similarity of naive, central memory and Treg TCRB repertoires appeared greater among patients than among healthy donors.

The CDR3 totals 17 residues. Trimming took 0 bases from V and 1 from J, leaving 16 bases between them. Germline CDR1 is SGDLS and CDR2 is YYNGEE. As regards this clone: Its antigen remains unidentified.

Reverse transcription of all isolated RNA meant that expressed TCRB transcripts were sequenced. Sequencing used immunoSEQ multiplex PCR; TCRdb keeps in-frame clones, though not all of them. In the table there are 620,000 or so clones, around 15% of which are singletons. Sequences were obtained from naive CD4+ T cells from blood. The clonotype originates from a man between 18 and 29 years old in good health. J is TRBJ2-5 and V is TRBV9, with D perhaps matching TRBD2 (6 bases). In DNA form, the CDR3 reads TGTGCCAGCAGCGTAGAAGGTGGGAGGTTCACCCAAGAGACCCAGTACTTC. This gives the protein CASSVEGGRFTQETQYF.